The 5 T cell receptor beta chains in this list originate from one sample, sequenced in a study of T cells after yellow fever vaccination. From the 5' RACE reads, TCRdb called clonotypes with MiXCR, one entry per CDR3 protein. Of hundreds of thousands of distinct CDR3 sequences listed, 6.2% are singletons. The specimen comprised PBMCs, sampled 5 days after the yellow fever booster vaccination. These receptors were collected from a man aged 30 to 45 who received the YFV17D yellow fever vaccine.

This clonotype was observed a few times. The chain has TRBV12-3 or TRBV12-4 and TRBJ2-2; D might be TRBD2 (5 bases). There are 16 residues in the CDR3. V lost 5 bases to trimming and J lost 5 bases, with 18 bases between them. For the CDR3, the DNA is TGTGCCAGCAGTGGAAGGATCGGGAAAGGAACCGGGGAGCTGTTTTTT. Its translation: CASSGRIGKGTGELFF.

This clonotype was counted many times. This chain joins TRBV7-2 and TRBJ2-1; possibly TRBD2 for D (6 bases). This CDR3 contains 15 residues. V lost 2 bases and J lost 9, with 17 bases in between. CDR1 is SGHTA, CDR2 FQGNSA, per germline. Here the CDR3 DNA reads TGTGCCAGCAGCTTAAAAGGGACTGCACTAAGTGAGCAGTTCTTC. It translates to CASSLKGTALSEQFF.

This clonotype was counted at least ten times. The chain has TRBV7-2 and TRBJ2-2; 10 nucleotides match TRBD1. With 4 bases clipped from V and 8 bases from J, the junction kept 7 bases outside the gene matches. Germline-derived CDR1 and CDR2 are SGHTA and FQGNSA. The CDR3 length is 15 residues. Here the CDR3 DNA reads TGTGCCAGCAGCTCCACCGGGACAGGGGTTGGGGAGCTGTTTTTT. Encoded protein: CASSSTGTGVGELFF. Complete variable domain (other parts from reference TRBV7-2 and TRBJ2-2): GAGVSQSPSNKVTEKGKDVELRCDPISGHTALYWYRQSLGQGLEFLIYFQGNSAPDKSGLPSDRFSAERTGGSVSTLTIQRTQQEDSAVYLCASSSTGTGVGELFFGEGSRLTVL.

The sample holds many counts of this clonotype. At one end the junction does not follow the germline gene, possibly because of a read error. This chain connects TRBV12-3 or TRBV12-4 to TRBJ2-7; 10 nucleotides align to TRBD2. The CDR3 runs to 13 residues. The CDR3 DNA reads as TGTGCCAGCAGTCTAGCGGGAGACTACGAGCAGTACTTC. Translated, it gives CASSLAGDYEQYF.

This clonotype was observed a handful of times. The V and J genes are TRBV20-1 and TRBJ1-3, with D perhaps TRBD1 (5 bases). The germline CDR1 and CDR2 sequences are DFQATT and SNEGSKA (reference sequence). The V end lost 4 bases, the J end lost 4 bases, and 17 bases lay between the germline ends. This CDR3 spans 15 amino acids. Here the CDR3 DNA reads TGCAGTGCTAAGACAGTAGAACAATTCGGAAACACCATATATTTT. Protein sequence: CSAKTVEQFGNTIYF.